The clone carrying this T cell receptor beta chain was counted ten times or more. Its target is not known. Deletions cut 3 bases from V and 3 bases from J, with 10 bases between. CDR3 length equals 14 residues. CDR1 SGHRS and CDR2 YFSETQ come from the germline V gene. Via MiXCR, TCRdb re-called the 5' RACE reads, giving one row per CDR3 protein. The table includes under 300,000 distinct CDR3 sequences, roughly 17% detected once. The data were taken from a study of T-cell memory formation after mild COVID-19. Study findings and constraints: Contracting clones localized mainly to CM and EM when CD4+ and mainly to EMRA when CD8+. While clones contracting from day 15 to 85 were balanced between CD4 and CD8, later expanders leaned CD4+. Cross-reactive memory apparently joined, as some responding clones appeared in pre-infection memory.

The clonotype was recovered from a man between 18 and 35 years old who had mild COVID-19 (a few samples of this study predate the infection). Cell type and time point are not known. Sequencing used PBMCs or a T cell subset sorted from them (not recorded which). This chain links TRBV5-1 with TRBJ1-5, with D tentatively TRBD1 (5 bases). The CDR3 is CASSSGDLNQPQHF. For the CDR3, the DNA is TGCGCCAGCAGCTCCGGGGACCTCAATCAGCCCCAGCATTTT.